This TCR beta chain appears in the sequencing data of a study of blood T cell repertoires in COVID-19. Using immunoSEQ multiplex PCR, the repertoire was profiled, and TCRdb retains in-frame clones only, with some absent. The sample lists some 460,000 clones; about nine tenths were seen once. This clonotype was sampled from a woman aged 18-29 years who had recovered from COVID-19. Sequenced sample: PBMCs or T cells enriched from blood (not recorded which).

The CDR3 sequence is CASSLRGMNTGELFF. In DNA, the CDR3 is TGCGCCAGCAGCTTGAGGGGCATGAACACCGGGGAGCTGTTTTTT. The chain has TRBV5-1 and TRBJ2-2; D might be TRBD1 (5 bases). CDR3 length equals 15 residues. Germline values: CDR1 SGHRS, CDR2 YFSETQ. Deletions cut 1 base from V and 1 base from J, with 8 bases between.